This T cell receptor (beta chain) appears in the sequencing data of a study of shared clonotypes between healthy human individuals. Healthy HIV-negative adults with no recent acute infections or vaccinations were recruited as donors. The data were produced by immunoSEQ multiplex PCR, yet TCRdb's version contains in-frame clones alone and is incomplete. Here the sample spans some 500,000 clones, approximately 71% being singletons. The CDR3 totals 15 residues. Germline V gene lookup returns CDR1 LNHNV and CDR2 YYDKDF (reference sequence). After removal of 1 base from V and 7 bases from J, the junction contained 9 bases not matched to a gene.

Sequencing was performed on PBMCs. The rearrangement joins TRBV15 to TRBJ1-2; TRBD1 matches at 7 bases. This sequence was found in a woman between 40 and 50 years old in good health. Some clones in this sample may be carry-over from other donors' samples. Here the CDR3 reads CATSRGRAGDSGYTF. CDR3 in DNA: TGTGCCACCAGCAGAGGACGCGCCGGGGACAGTGGCTACACCTTC.